Shown below are 14 T cell receptor beta chains from a single sample sequenced in a study of shared clonotypes between healthy human individuals. Assay: immunoSEQ multiplex PCR; the TCRdb copy retains only in-frame clones and omits some. The table includes millions of clones, roughly 94% detected once. Positive CCR7 selection of CD45RO-negative cells yielded the naive CD8 cells, and terminally differentiated effector memory CD45RA+ cells were excluded. The sequenced material came from naive CD8+ T cells sorted from blood. The receptors originated from a man between 18 and 35 years old in good health.

The chain carries TRBV14 and TRBJ2-7, with no clear D. V was shortened by 3 bases and J by 0 bases, with 12 bases between the two germline ends. Germline V CDR1 and CDR2: SGHDN, FVKESK. This CDR3 region has 15 residues. The CDR3 sequence is CASSQGPRSSYEQYF. In nucleotides, the CDR3 is TGTGCCAGCAGCCAGGGTCCCCGGAGCTCCTACGAGCAGTACTTC.

The chain links TRBV10-3 to TRBJ2-5; the match to TRBD2 covers 7 bases. There are 17 residues in the CDR3. Unmatched junction bases numbered 12, after V lost 0 bases and J lost 5 bases. From germline, CDR1 is ENHRY and CDR2 SYGVKD. The CDR3 DNA follows: TGTGCCATCAGTGAGTCTGTGGGGCTAGCGGCAGTGGAGACCCAGTACTTC. Translation: CAISESVGLAAVETQYF.

The chain uses TRBV4-2 and TRBJ1-6; the D gene is possibly TRBD1 (5 bases). Trimming removed 1 base from V and 9 bases from J, with 16 bases in between. The germline V gene has CDR1 LGHNA and CDR2 YNFKEQ. This CDR3 contains 16 residues. CDR3 DNA: TGTGCCAGCAGCCAAGCGCCTTGGGGGGACGGTTCACCCCTCCACTTT. Encoded protein: CASSQAPWGDGSPLHF.

This clone was observed once. The CDR3 loop reads CASSEKRGPSTDTQYF. For the CDR3, the DNA is TGTGCCAGCAGTGAAAAGCGGGGGCCCAGCACAGATACGCAGTATTTT. The chain has TRBV2 and TRBJ2-3; 8 nucleotides agree with TRBD2. V shed 2 bases and J 0 bases; nucleotides not matched to a gene: 4. Germline CDR1 reads SNHLY; CDR2 reads FYNNEI. The CDR3 sequence is 16 residues long.

On this clone itself: This sample also contains other DNA sequences that code for the same CDR3. In DNA form, the CDR3 reads TGTGCCAGCAGTTACTCGGGTGGTTCCTACGAGCAGTACTTC. This translates into CASSYSGGSYEQYF. The rearrangement links TRBV6-5 to TRBJ2-7; D unresolved. This CDR3 has 14 residues. The germline gives CDR1 MNHEY, CDR2 SVGAGI. V was cut by 0 bases and J by 1 base, with 7 bases left in between.

The V call is TRBV7-9, the J call TRBJ2-7; D may be TRBD1 (5 bases). Per the germline V gene, CDR1 is SEHNR and CDR2 is FQNEAQ (reference sequence). With 6 bases removed from V and 7 bases from J, the gap between germline ends came to 22 bases. The length of the CDR3 is 15 residues. The CDR3 loop is CASSPFERGMEEQYF. CDR3 bases: TGTGCCAGCAGTCCCTTCGAAAGGGGCATGGAGGAGCAGTACTTC.

In this sample, this clone turned up once. Being one base from a much bigger clone, this may be a read error. Within the sample, other DNA sequences also encode this same CDR3. The chain links TRBV7-2 to TRBJ2-7; D is unclear. V lost 1 base to trimming and J lost 3 bases, with 4 bases between them. The CDR3 has 12 amino acids. Germline values: CDR1 SGHTA, CDR2 FQGNSA. The CDR3 region is CASSLVGYEQYF. CDR3 sequence (DNA): TGTGCCAGCAGCTTAGTCGGCTACGAGCAGTACTTC.

The chain employs TRBV9 and TRBJ2-1; 11 nucleotides match TRBD2. Germline lookup yields CDR1 SGDLS and CDR2 YYNGEE. The V and J ends lost 6 bases and 5 bases, in that order; junction bases with no gene match: 7. The CDR3 sequence is 15 residues long. The CDR3 coding sequence is TGTGCCAGCAAACCACTAGCGGGGGTCGACAATGAGCAGTTCTTC. The encoded protein is CASKPLAGVDNEQFF. Together with reference TRBV9 and TRBJ2-1, the CDR3 gives the full variable domain: DSGVTQTPKHLITATGQRVTLRCSPRSGDLSVYWYQQSLDQGLQFLIQYYNGEERAKGNILERFSAQQFPDLHSELNLSSLELGDSALYFCASKPLAGVDNEQFFGPGTRLTVL.

This clone was picked up one time. The J gene is TRBJ2-7, the V gene TRBV25-1; TRBD1 matches 7 bases. Trimming at V came to 7 bases and at J to 0 bases, leaving 3 bases not matched to a gene. Germline V gene data show CDR1 as MGHDK and CDR2 as SYGVNS. CDR3 length: 13 residues. This CDR3 reads CASMGQFSYEQYF. In nucleotides, the CDR3 is TGTGCCAGCATGGGACAGTTCTCCTACGAGCAGTACTTC.

This clone has only one observation. Other nucleotide sequences in the sample specify the same CDR3. The rearrangement uses TRBV27 and TRBJ2-7, with 7 positions matching TRBD1. The CDR3 loop spans 16 amino acids. V lost 3 bases to trimming and J lost 0 bases; unmatched junction nucleotides: 8. Germline V gives CDR1 MNHEY, CDR2 SMNVEV (reference sequence). In nucleotides, the CDR3 is TGTGCCAGCAGTTTTTCTTCCGGGGACAGCTCCTACGAGCAGTACTTC. Translation: CASSFSSGDSSYEQYF.

The chain carries TRBV6-1 and TRBJ2-7, with D perhaps matching TRBD1 (5 bases). The CDR3 totals 17 residues. The V end was cut by 0 bases, the J end by 3 bases, with 18 bases between. In germline, CDR1 is MNHNS, CDR2 SASEGT. In DNA form, the CDR3 reads TGTGCCAGCAGTGAAGCGCCCAGGGCATTGGATCACTACGAGCAGTACTTC. Encoded protein: CASSEAPRALDHYEQYF.

The V call is TRBV4-1, the J call TRBJ2-7; no clear D. Trimming removed 2 bases at V and 3 bases at J, with 5 bases between. The CDR3 is made up of 12 amino acids. Per the germline V gene, CDR1 is MGHRA and CDR2 is YSYEKL. The CDR3 is CASSQRDYEQYF. The DNA for the CDR3 is TGCGCCAGCAGCCAACGAGACTACGAGCAGTACTTC.

This sequence joins TRBV29-1 and TRBJ1-1; 7 bases are shared with TRBD1. The junction had 8 bases not matched to a gene; V was cut back by 7 bases and J by 3 bases. CDR1 and CDR2 from the germline V gene are SQVTM and ANQGSEA. The CDR3 has 13 amino acids. The chain's CDR3 is CSANPDRDTEAFF. CDR3 DNA sequence: TGCAGCGCCAACCCCGACAGGGACACTGAAGCTTTCTTT.

The chain couples TRBV4-1 to TRBJ1-1; TRBD1 matches 7 bases. There are 18 residues in the CDR3. From germline, CDR1 is MGHRA and CDR2 YSYEKL. Germline trimming cut 0 bases from V and 0 bases from J; bases unmatched to any gene: 10. The CDR3 reads CASSQDPQGVFMNTEAFF. The CDR3 DNA reads as TGCGCCAGCAGCCAAGACCCCCAGGGGGTTTTTATGAACACTGAAGCTTTCTTT.